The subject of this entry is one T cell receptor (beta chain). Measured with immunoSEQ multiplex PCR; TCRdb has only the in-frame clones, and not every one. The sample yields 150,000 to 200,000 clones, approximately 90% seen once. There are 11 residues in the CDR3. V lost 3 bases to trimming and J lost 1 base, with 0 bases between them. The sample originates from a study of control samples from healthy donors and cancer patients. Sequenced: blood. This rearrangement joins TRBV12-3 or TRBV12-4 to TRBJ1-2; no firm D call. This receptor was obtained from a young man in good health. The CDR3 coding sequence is TGTGCCAGCAGTTTTAACTATGGCTACACCTTC. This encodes CASSFNYGYTF.